A single sample is the source of the 17 T cell receptor beta chains below, sequenced in a study of neurological immune-mediated disorders. TCRdb reanalysed the 5' RACE reads using MiXCR and keeps one entry per CDR3 protein. The sample comprises roughly 52,000 distinct CDR3 sequences, just under 4% of which are singletons, and 1.5% to 2% rests with the top ten. The sample consisted of CD4+ T cells from blood. These receptor sequences come from a middle-aged woman with multiple sclerosis.

This clonotype was found many times. J is TRBJ1-1 and V is TRBV11-3; D is possibly TRBD1 (5 bases). The germline gives CDR1 SGHNT, CDR2 YENEEA. The CDR3 is made up of 14 amino acids. This CDR3 reads CAKPTTARNTEAFF. CDR3 in DNA: TGTGCAAAACCTACGACAGCCAGGAACACTGAAGCTTTCTTT. Full variable domain (missing parts from reference TRBV11-3 and TRBJ1-1): EAGVVQSPRYKIIEKKQPVAFWCNPISGHNTLYWYLQNLGQGPELLIRYENEEAVDDSQLPKDRFSAERLKGVDSTLKIQPAELGDSAVYLCAKPTTARNTEAFFGQGTRLTVV.

This clonotype appeared many times. This sequence joins TRBV7-3 and TRBJ2-5; D is ambiguous. CDR1 and CDR2 from the germline V gene are SGHTA and FQGTGA. V lost 5 bases and J lost 1, with 8 bases in between. The CDR3 is 13 residues long. The CDR3 nucleotides read TGTGCCAGCAGCCGGTACCCCCAAGAGACCCAGTACTTC. Translation: CASSRYPQETQYF.

This clonotype was seen ten or more times. The V and J genes are TRBV4-2 and TRBJ1-1; TRBD1 is a possible D gene (5 bases). Germline V gives CDR1 LGHNA, CDR2 YNFKEQ. CDR3 length: 13 amino acids. V was pared by 0 bases and J by 11 bases, with 13 bases between. CDR3 residues: CASSQDGGGVAFF. CDR3 in DNA: TGTGCCAGCAGCCAAGATGGGGGGGGGGTCGCTTTCTTT.

This clonotype was detected many times. The V call is TRBV5-1, the J call TRBJ1-1; D is possibly TRBD1 (5 bases). Trimming pared 2 bases from V and 5 bases from J, leaving 10 bases between. The CDR3 extends over 13 amino acids. Per germline, CDR1 SGHRS and CDR2 YFSETQ. Here the CDR3 reads CASSFRWGTEAFF. The CDR3 DNA reads as TGCGCCAGCAGCTTTCGTTGGGGGACTGAAGCTTTCTTT.

This clonotype was observed at least ten times. This rearrangement joins TRBV12-3 or TRBV12-4 to TRBJ1-1; 7 bases are shared with TRBD1. The trim removed 3 bases at V and 6 bases at J, leaving 13 bases unmatched. The CDR3 consists of 16 residues. Here the CDR3 DNA reads TGTGCCAGCAGTTTCCGCACCAGGGGGATGAGGGCTGAAGCTTTCTTT. Translation gives CASSFRTRGMRAEAFF.

This clonotype was recorded many times. The genes are TRBV5-1 and TRBJ2-1; TRBD1 aligns across 11 bases. With 4 bases clipped from V and 8 bases from J, the junction kept 8 bases outside the gene matches. CDR1 and CDR2 (germline): SGHRS, YFSETQ. The CDR3 loop spans 15 amino acids. The CDR3 nucleotides read TGCGCCAGCAGCGCCTCCGGGACAGGGGGTGATGAGCAGTTCTTC. Residues: CASSASGTGGDEQFF.

Within the sample, this clonotype is medium-sized. The V gene is TRBV7-8, the J gene TRBJ2-5; tentative D call: TRBD1 (5 bases). The V end lost 2 bases, the J end lost 4 bases, and 8 bases lay between the germline ends. Germline V gene data show CDR1 as SGHVS and CDR2 as FQNEAQ. This CDR3 is built from 13 residues. The CDR3 sequence: CASSLLRGETQYF. Here the CDR3 DNA reads TGTGCCAGCAGCTTATTAAGGGGAGAGACCCAGTACTTC. The variable domain in full, completed from reference TRBV7-8 and TRBJ2-5, reads GAGVSQSPRYKVAKRGQDVALRCDPISGHVSLFWYQQALGQGPEFLTYFQNEAQLDKSGLPSDRFFAERPEGSVSTLKIQRTQQEDSAVYLCASSLLRGETQYFGPGTRLLVL.

This clonotype qualifies as medium-sized (0.01 to 0.1%). The chain recombines TRBV20-1 with TRBJ2-7, with a tentative D call TRBD1 (5 bases). Trimming shortened V by 0 bases and J by 0 bases, and 9 bases separated the two germline ends. This CDR3 has 14 residues. Germline CDR1 is DFQATT and CDR2 is SNEGSKA (reference sequence). CDR3 sequence: CSARDPQGSYEQYF. CDR3 nucleotide sequence: TGCAGTGCTAGAGATCCCCAGGGCTCCTACGAGCAGTACTTC.

This clonotype has at least ten counts. The rearrangement joins TRBV20-1 to TRBJ1-4; D may be TRBD1 (5 bases). The CDR3 has 15 residues. The V gene lost 2 bases and the J gene lost 4 bases, with 14 bases spanning the gap. The germline CDR1 and CDR2 sequences are DFQATT and SNEGSKA (reference sequence). The CDR3: CSARPPRGRNEKLFF. CDR3 bases: TGCAGTGCTAGACCCCCGCGGGGCCGTAATGAAAAACTGTTTTTT.

This clonotype appeared many times. The CDR3 region is CASSSGAGLNQPQHF. DNA of the CDR3: TGTGCCAGCAGCTCAGGGGCAGGCCTCAATCAGCCCCAGCATTTT. The chain uses TRBV25-1 and TRBJ1-5; D perhaps matches TRBD1 (6 bases). The CDR3 totals 15 residues. V lost 6 bases and J 3 bases, leaving 15 bases between the germline ends. Germline V gene data show CDR1 as MGHDK and CDR2 as SYGVNS.

The V and J genes are TRBV7-9 and TRBJ1-4; no definite D call. The length of the CDR3 is 15 residues. In germline, CDR1 is SEHNR, CDR2 FQNEAQ (reference sequence). V gave up 1 base and J gave up 8 bases, with 14 bases separating them. Here the CDR3 reads CASSLEVEFGEKLFF. In nucleotides, the CDR3 is TGTGCCAGCAGCTTAGAGGTGGAATTCGGAGAAAAACTGTTTTTT.

There are many counts of this clonotype. The rearrangement uses TRBV6-2 or TRBV6-3 and TRBJ1-1; D ambiguous. V lost 2 bases, J lost 9 bases, and 7 bases lay in between. This CDR3 has 11 amino acids. In germline, CDR1 is MNHEY, CDR2 SVGEGT. The CDR3 coding sequence is TGTGCCAGCAGTTACGACGGTCAAGCTTTCTTT. This gives the protein CASSYDGQAFF.

This clonotype was seen repeatedly, ten times or more. The J gene is TRBJ1-1, the V gene TRBV20-1; TRBD1 is a possible D gene (5 bases). Trimming removed 3 bases from V and 6 bases from J, with 20 bases in between. This CDR3 is 15 amino acids long. Germline loops: CDR1 DFQATT, CDR2 SNEGSKA (reference sequence). The CDR3: CSASNQEARGPEAFF. The CDR3 region has the DNA TGCAGTGCTAGTAATCAAGAGGCCCGGGGCCCTGAAGCTTTCTTT.

This clonotype came up many times. The chain recombines TRBV4-1 with TRBJ1-2; 11 positions match TRBD1. The CDR3 has 19 amino acids. Looked up from germline, CDR1 is MGHRA and CDR2 is YSYEKL. After removal of 1 base from V and 7 bases from J, the junction contained 17 bases not matched to a gene. The CDR3 here is CASSQVPPARDRGSAGYTF. Here the CDR3 DNA reads TGCGCCAGCAGCCAAGTCCCCCCGGCCAGGGACAGGGGGTCCGCTGGCTACACCTTC.

Ten or more counts support this clonotype. The rearrangement links TRBV29-1 to TRBJ2-3, with TRBD2 matching over 7 bases. Losses at the gene ends were 5 bases for V and 2 bases for J; bases not matched to a gene: 7. The CDR3 contains 14 residues. Per the germline V gene, CDR1 is SQVTM and CDR2 is ANQGSEA. The CDR3 region has the DNA TGCAGCGTTATTAGCGGGTCTTTCACAGATACGCAGTATTTT. Its translation: CSVISGSFTDTQYF.

This clonotype appeared many times. The chain joins TRBV6-6 to TRBJ2-1; 12 bases line up with TRBD2. Germline V lookup: CDR1 MNHNY, CDR2 SVGAGI (reference sequence). This CDR3 is built from 12 residues. V dropped 10 bases and J dropped 10; count of bases not matched to a gene: 5. In nucleotides, the CDR3 is TGTGCCACCCTAGCGGGGGGGCTCGAGCAGTTCTTC. Amino acids: CATLAGGLEQFF.

This clonotype was picked up many times. This chain links TRBV10-2 with TRBJ1-5; unclear D gene. V gave up 5 bases and J gave up 3 bases, with 14 bases separating them. This CDR3 comprises 15 residues. Germline values: CDR1 WSHSY, CDR2 SAAADI. The CDR3 loop reads CASSPDRVFNQPQHF. The CDR3 nucleotides read TGCGCCAGCAGTCCTGACCGAGTCTTCAATCAGCCCCAGCATTTT.